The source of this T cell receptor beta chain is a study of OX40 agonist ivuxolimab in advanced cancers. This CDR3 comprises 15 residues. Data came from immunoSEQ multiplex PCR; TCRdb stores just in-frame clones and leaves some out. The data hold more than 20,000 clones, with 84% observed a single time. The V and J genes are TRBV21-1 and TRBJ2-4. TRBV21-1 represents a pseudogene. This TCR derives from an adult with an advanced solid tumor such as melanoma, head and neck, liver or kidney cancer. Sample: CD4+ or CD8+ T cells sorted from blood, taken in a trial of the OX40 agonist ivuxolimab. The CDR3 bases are TGTGCCAGCAGCAAAGCGCTTCTAGCCAAAAACATTCAGTACTTC. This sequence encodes CASSKALLAKNIQYF.